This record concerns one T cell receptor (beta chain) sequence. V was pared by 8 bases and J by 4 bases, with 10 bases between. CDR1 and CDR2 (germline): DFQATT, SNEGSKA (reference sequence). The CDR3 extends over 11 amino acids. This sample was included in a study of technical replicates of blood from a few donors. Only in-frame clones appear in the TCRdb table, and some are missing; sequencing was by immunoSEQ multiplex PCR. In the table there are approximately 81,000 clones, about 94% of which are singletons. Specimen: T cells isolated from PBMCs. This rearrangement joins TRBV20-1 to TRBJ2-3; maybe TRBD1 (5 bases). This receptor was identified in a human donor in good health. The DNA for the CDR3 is TGCAGTTCAGGGTCATCAGATACGCAGTATTTT. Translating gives CSSGSSDTQYF.